These T cell receptor beta chains were read from a single sample in a study of OX40 agonist ivuxolimab in advanced cancers. Sequencing used immunoSEQ multiplex PCR; TCRdb keeps in-frame clones, though not all of them. The sample includes under 45,000 clones, 75% to 85% of them seen just once. The material sequenced was CD4+ or CD8+ T cells sorted from blood, taken in a trial of the OX40 agonist ivuxolimab. The receptor set was obtained from an adult with an advanced solid tumor such as melanoma, head and neck, liver or kidney cancer. CDR3s include the opening cysteine and the closing phenylalanine or tryptophan.

>TRBJ2-3|TRBV11-2
CASSSTGWVTDTQYF
>TRBJ2-1|TRBV19
CASSTLTSVIEQFF
>TRBJ2-7|TRBV5-1
CASSPYSGTTSYEQYF
>TRBJ2-1|TRBV9
CASSAGTSGSGNNEQFF
>TRBJ2-1|TRBV5-1
CASSPTFSGRINEQFF
>TRBJ2-3|TRBV4-3
CASNQDRASADTQYF
>TRBJ2-1|TRBV5-1
CASSPAGVSYNEQFF
>TRBJ2-3|TRBV5-1
CASSGGTPITDTQYF
>TRBJ2-1|TRBV18
CASSPLRGLSSYNEQFF
>TRBJ2-1|TRBV4-1
CASSQDDPFSGRWYNEQFF
>TRBJ1-1|TRBV4-3
CASSQDRDRGLAFF
>TRBJ2-3|TRBV9
CASSVGQFSTDTQYF
>TRBJ1-2|TRBV18
CASSPSAEGYGYTF
>TRBJ2-2|TRBV5-1
CASSLPPGGPNTGELFF
>TRBJ2-7|TRBV15
CATSRAWTSGTYEQYF